Below are 29 T cell receptor beta chains sequenced from a single sample in a study of T-cell memory formation after mild COVID-19. One entry per CDR3 protein, called by TCRdb with MiXCR from the 5' RACE reads. The table lists approximately 570,000 distinct CDR3 sequences, about 20% of them singletons, with about 12% in the top ten. Sequences were obtained from PBMCs or a T cell subset sorted from them (not recorded which). Receptors originate from an adult woman who had mild COVID-19 (a few samples of this study predate the infection). Cell type and time point are not known.

The sample holds a few counts of this clonotype. The chain recombines TRBV5-4 with TRBJ2-3; 7 bases agree with TRBD2. V shed 4 bases and J 1 base; nucleotides not matched to a gene: 9. There are 16 residues in the CDR3. CDR1 SGHNT and CDR2 YYREEE come from the germline V gene (reference sequence). In DNA form, the CDR3 reads TGTGCCAGCAGCGGGGGGGGACTCCCCCGCACAGATACGCAGTATTTT. Its translation: CASSGGGLPRTDTQYF.

This clonotype was counted between two and nine times. The rearrangement links TRBV29-1 to TRBJ2-7, with 7 bases lining up with TRBD2. Per the germline V gene, CDR1 is SQVTM and CDR2 is ANQGSEA. The junction had 4 bases not matched to a gene; V was cut back by 6 bases and J by 2 bases. The CDR3 loop spans 12 amino acids. This chain's CDR3 is CSVVAGPYEQYF. CDR3 nucleotides: TGCAGCGTCGTAGCGGGTCCCTACGAGCAGTACTTC.

The genes are TRBV6-1 and TRBJ1-5, with D possibly TRBD1 on 5 matching bases. The CDR3 has 14 amino acids. Deletions cut 6 bases from V and 4 bases from J, with 13 bases between. CDR1 is MNHNS and CDR2 is SASEGT in the germline V gene. The CDR3 DNA sequence: TGTGCCAGCAGGCGACAGTATAGTAATCAGCCCCAGCATTTT. Protein: CASRRQYSNQPQHF.

This clonotype was detected many times. V usage is TRBV12-3 or TRBV12-4 and J usage is TRBJ2-7; D is unclear. The ends were cut back, 6 bases at V and 3 bases at J, with 6 bases in the middle. This CDR3 region has 11 residues. The CDR3 sequence: CASSPNYEQYF. CDR3 DNA: TGTGCCAGCAGCCCAAACTACGAGCAGTACTTC.

This clonotype came up a few times. This chain joins TRBV7-2 and TRBJ2-4; a possible D gene is TRBD2 (5 bases). The germline CDR1 and CDR2 sequences are SGHTA and FQGNSA. CDR3 size: 15 residues. Trimming pared 5 bases from V and 3 bases from J, leaving 14 bases between. CDR3: CASSPTRVLKNIQYF. CDR3 nucleotides: TGTGCCAGCAGCCCTACGAGGGTTCTCAAAAACATTCAGTACTTC.

The chain recombines TRBV3-1 with TRBJ1-1; D gene uncertain. Per the germline V gene, CDR1 is LGHDT and CDR2 is YNNKEL (reference sequence). V dropped 1 base and J dropped 10 bases, with 10 bases sitting between them. The length of the CDR3 is 12 residues. CDR3 sequence (DNA): TGTGCCAGCAGCCAAGGGGTAGGGCTAGCTTTCTTT. Protein: CASSQGVGLAFF. Using reference TRBV3-1 and TRBJ1-1 for the parts outside the CDR3, the full variable domain is DTAVSQTPKYLVTQMGNDKSIKCEQNLGHDTMYWYKQDSKKFLKIMFSYNNKELIINETVPNRFSPKSPDKAHLNLHINSLELGDSAVYFCASSQGVGLAFFGQGTRLTVV.

The rearrangement joins TRBV25-1 to TRBJ2-7; weak D call: TRBD1 (7 bases). The V gene lost 1 base and the J gene lost 3 bases, with 13 bases spanning the gap. The CDR3 contains 15 residues. The germline gives CDR1 MGHDK, CDR2 SYGVNS. In nucleotides, the CDR3 is TGTGCCAGCAGTGAATCGGGGCAGGGGGGCTACGAGCAGTACTTC. It yields the protein CASSESGQGGYEQYF.

This clonotype was seen just once. DNA of the CDR3: TGCAGTGCTAACAGGGGGCCGAGCACAGATACGCAGTATTTT. It encodes CSANRGPSTDTQYF. The chain links TRBV20-1 to TRBJ2-3; the match to TRBD1 covers 9 bases. V gave up 4 bases and J gave up 0 bases; unmatched junction bases: 2. This CDR3 contains 14 residues. CDR1 DFQATT and CDR2 SNEGSKA come from the germline V gene (reference sequence).

This rearrangement joins TRBV12-3 or TRBV12-4 to TRBJ2-2; 9 bases are a match to TRBD1. This CDR3 is built from 15 residues. Trimming at V came to 4 bases and at J to 5 bases, leaving 5 bases not matched to a gene. CDR3 sequence: CASSSDRGRTGELFF. The CDR3 coding sequence is TGTGCCAGCAGTTCTGACAGGGGGAGGACCGGGGAGCTGTTTTTT.

This chain joins TRBV12-3 or TRBV12-4 and TRBJ2-1, with 10 positions matching TRBD2. CDR3 length: 15 amino acids. V lost 6 bases and J lost 7; bases outside the gene matches: 9. CDR3 sequence: CASRRSGGAGNEQFF. The CDR3, as DNA: TGTGCCAGCAGGCGAAGCGGGGGGGCAGGTAATGAGCAGTTCTTC.

This clonotype appeared a few times. The chain carries TRBV30 and TRBJ1-1, with D unresolved. This CDR3 has 10 residues. Germline CDR1 reads GTSNPN; CDR2 reads SVGIG (reference sequence). V gave up 8 bases and J gave up 11 bases, with 15 bases separating them. The CDR3 here is CAAVWVWAFF. The DNA of the CDR3 is TGTGCCGCCGTCTGGGTCTGGGCTTTCTTT.

The V and J genes are TRBV13 and TRBJ2-3; D gene unclear. Germline CDR1 and CDR2: PRHDT and FYEKMQ (reference sequence). V was clipped by 0 bases and J by 6 bases, with 13 bases between them. The CDR3 runs 15 residues. The CDR3 loop is CASSLGLGQVDTQYF. The CDR3 DNA is TGTGCCAGCAGCTTAGGCTTGGGCCAGGTGGATACGCAGTATTTT.

This clonotype was seen many times. The V gene is TRBV5-6, the J gene TRBJ2-5; D perhaps matches TRBD1 (6 bases). V gave up 5 bases and J gave up 5 bases, with 16 bases separating them. This CDR3 region has 14 residues. CDR1 and CDR2 (germline): SGHDT, YYEEEE. The CDR3 DNA follows: TGTGCCAGCAGGGCAGGGGCGGGTCGGGAGACCCAGTACTTC. This sequence encodes CASRAGAGRETQYF. The full variable domain, in which reference TRBV5-6 and TRBJ2-5 provide the parts outside the CDR3, is DAGVTQSPTHLIKTRGQQVTLRCSPKSGHDTVSWYQQALGQGPQFIFQYYEEEERQRGNFPDRFSGHQFPNYSSELNVNALLLGDSALYLCASRAGAGRETQYFGPGTRLLVL.

The J gene is TRBJ2-3, the V gene TRBV29-1; no firm D call. Germline V CDR1 and CDR2: SQVTM, ANQGSEA. There are 13 residues in the CDR3. Trimming shortened V by 1 base and J by 6 bases, and 11 bases separated the two germline ends. CDR3 coding DNA: TGCAGCGTTGAAGCGGGCCCGCGGGATACGCAGTATTTT. Amino acid sequence: CSVEAGPRDTQYF.

The chain links TRBV19 to TRBJ2-7; 9 bases are a match to TRBD1. This CDR3 has 13 amino acids. The V and J ends lost 3 bases and 5 bases, in that order; junction bases with no gene match: 2. The germline gives CDR1 LNHDA, CDR2 SQIVND (reference sequence). The CDR3 sequence is CASSIRDRDEQYF. DNA for the CDR3: TGTGCCAGTAGTATCCGGGACAGGGACGAGCAGTACTTC.

This clonotype was detected a few times. The rearrangement joins TRBV4-1 to TRBJ2-7, with 12 positions matching TRBD2. This CDR3 spans 15 amino acids. V lost 2 bases to trimming and J lost 4 bases; unmatched junction nucleotides: 3. The germline CDR1 and CDR2 sequences are MGHRA and YSYEKL. As DNA, the CDR3 is TGCGCCAGCAGCCAAATACTAGCGGGGGGATACGAGCAGTACTTC. Translation: CASSQILAGGYEQYF.

CDR3 sequence: CASSLGLAGPSQETQYF. CDR3 bases: TGTGCCAGTAGTCTGGGACTAGCGGGACCCTCCCAAGAGACCCAGTACTTC. This sequence joins TRBV19 and TRBJ2-5; 13 nucleotides align to TRBD2. The CDR3 extends over 17 amino acids. CDR1 is LNHDA and CDR2 is SQIVND in the germline V gene (reference sequence). V shed 5 bases and J 1 base; nucleotides not matched to a gene: 7. The full variable domain, in which reference TRBV19 and TRBJ2-5 provide the parts outside the CDR3, is DGGITQSPKYLFRKEGQNVTLSCEQNLNHDAMYWYRQDPGQGLRLIYYSQIVNDFQKGDIAEGYSVSREKKESFPLTVTSAQKNPTAFYLCASSLGLAGPSQETQYFGPGTRLLVL.

The chain links TRBV29-1 to TRBJ2-7; 10 positions match TRBD1. J lost 2 bases, V lost 0 bases, and 4 bases had no gene match. This CDR3 spans 15 amino acids. From germline, CDR1 is SQVTM and CDR2 ANQGSEA. The CDR3 loop reads CSVEEEGTGAYEQYF. The DNA of the CDR3 is TGCAGCGTTGAAGAGGAGGGGACAGGGGCCTACGAGCAGTACTTC.

Only a few counts were recorded for this clonotype. The genes are TRBV20-1 and TRBJ2-2; 10 nucleotides match TRBD1. After removal of 7 bases from V and 6 bases from J, the junction contained 8 bases not matched to a gene. The CDR3 is made up of 14 amino acids. Germline-derived CDR1 and CDR2 are DFQATT and SNEGSKA (reference sequence). This CDR3 reads CSVMRQGAAGELFF. CDR3 DNA: TGCAGTGTTATGCGACAGGGGGCCGCCGGGGAGCTGTTTTTT.

In its sample, this clonotype was seen a few times. V is TRBV12-3 or TRBV12-4 and J is TRBJ2-3; possible D gene TRBD1, 6 bases. The CDR3 runs 15 residues. Deletions cut 5 bases from V and 2 bases from J, with 14 bases between. CDR3 residues: CASSDGQPDTDTQYF. The CDR3 DNA follows: TGTGCCAGCAGTGATGGACAGCCTGACACAGATACGCAGTATTTT.

The table lists this clonotype with a few counts. The J gene is TRBJ1-5, the V gene TRBV4-3; D is undetermined. The CDR3 consists of 17 residues. V lost 0 bases and J lost 4, with 16 bases in between. Germline values: CDR1 LGHNA, CDR2 YSLEER. Here the CDR3 DNA reads TGCGCCAGCAGCCAAGATCCCCTGCCAAGCGGGAATCAGCCCCAGCATTTT. As protein: CASSQDPLPSGNQPQHF.

This chain links TRBV6-2 or TRBV6-3 with TRBJ2-7; D possibly corresponds to TRBD1 (6 bases). The germline CDR1 and CDR2 sequences are MNHEY and SVGEGT. The germline V and J ends were trimmed by 5 bases and 1 base, with 15 bases remaining between them. This CDR3 has 15 residues. The CDR3 protein is CASSLRRDTSYEQYF. CDR3 nucleotide sequence: TGTGCCAGCAGTCTACGCCGGGACACATCCTACGAGCAGTACTTC.

The V and J genes are TRBV4-1 and TRBJ2-7; no definite D call. The length of the CDR3 is 13 residues. Trimming took off 1 base at V and 4 bases at J, with 8 bases between the two ends. Germline V gene sequence: CDR1 MGHRA, CDR2 YSYEKL. The CDR3 DNA is TGCGCCAGCAGCCAAGGACTCGGGTACGAGCAGTACTTC. Translation: CASSQGLGYEQYF.

The chain has TRBV5-1 and TRBJ1-1; D remains unclear. Per germline, CDR1 SGHRS and CDR2 YFSETQ. CDR3 length equals 14 residues. V was pared by 0 bases and J by 2 bases, with 8 bases between. CDR3 DNA sequence: TGCGCCAGCAGCTTGGATCCCTTTAACACTGAAGCTTTCTTT. It is translated as CASSLDPFNTEAFF.

This clonotype was detected a few times. This chain uses TRBV12-3 or TRBV12-4 with TRBJ1-5; D may be TRBD1 (5 bases). V was clipped by 4 bases and J by 2 bases, with 9 bases between them. The CDR3 has 14 amino acids. CDR3 residues: CASSSRVGNQPQHF. CDR3 coding DNA: TGTGCCAGCAGTTCCAGGGTAGGCAATCAGCCCCAGCATTTT.

This chain connects TRBV7-2 to TRBJ1-4; perhaps TRBD1 as D (5 bases). The CDR3 spans 14 residues. The V gene lost 4 bases and the J gene lost 4 bases, with 10 bases spanning the gap. Germline V lookup: CDR1 SGHTA, CDR2 FQGNSA. The CDR3 nucleotides read TGTGCCAGCAGCTACGACAGCTATAATGAAAAACTGTTTTTT. Protein sequence: CASSYDSYNEKLFF.

Only a few counts were recorded for this clonotype. Mismatch with germline at one junction end may stem from a read error. The chain uses TRBV20-1 and TRBJ1-1; 7 bases match TRBD1. The length of the CDR3 is 11 residues. The germline V gene encodes CDR1 DFQATT and CDR2 SNEGSKA (reference sequence). The chain's CDR3 is CSVRTGAGSLF. In nucleotides, the CDR3 is TGCAGTGTTCGAACAGGGGCAGGCTCCTTATTT.

This clonotype was detected a few times. The chain is built from TRBV29-1 and TRBJ2-2; 11 nucleotides agree with TRBD1. Germline CDR1 reads SQVTM; CDR2 reads ANQGSEA. J lost 5 bases, V lost 7 bases, and 9 bases had no gene match. The CDR3 extends over 15 amino acids. CDR3: CSALFGTGGTGELFF. CDR3 nucleotide sequence: TGCAGCGCCCTTTTTGGGACAGGGGGAACCGGGGAGCTGTTTTTT.

This clonotype was counted between two and nine times. The CDR3 spells CASSFGGGRGEQFF. The CDR3 DNA sequence: TGTGCCAGCAGCTTTGGCGGTGGCAGAGGTGAGCAGTTCTTC. The chain couples TRBV7-2 to TRBJ2-1; no definite D call. The V gene lost 3 bases and the J gene lost 9 bases, with 15 bases spanning the gap. From germline, CDR1 is SGHTA and CDR2 FQGNSA. This CDR3 is built from 14 residues.